Sequencing of this T cell receptor (beta chain) was carried out in a study of blood T cell repertoires in COVID-19. Study summary: There were acute and convalescent COVID-19 samples, and they came from the United States, Italy and Spain. In each case, the material was cDNA or gDNA derived from T cells, B-cell-depleted T cells, or PBMCs.

This clone has just a few counts. Original analysis: Scientists estimated how many nucleated cells there were by amplifying reference gene primers. The method was immunoSEQ multiplex PCR; TCRdb's version includes in-frame clones alone and lacks a portion of them. V, J and clone size derive from that table, while D and trimming were established from the DNA sequence. The repertoire has some 300,000 clones, 70% to 90% of them found once; the top ten carry approximately 4.1%. This CDR3 contains 13 residues. The V gene end was trimmed by 5 bases and the J gene end by 4 bases; junction bases not matched to a gene: 4.

The chain employs TRBV12-3 or TRBV12-4 and TRBJ2-5, with 7 bases matching TRBD1. The clonotype comes from a woman between 50 and 59 years old with active or convalescent COVID-19. Source material: peripheral blood. The CDR3 is CASSGGQRETQYF. The CDR3 coding sequence is TGTGCCAGCAGTGGGGGACAGCGAGAGACCCAGTACTTC.